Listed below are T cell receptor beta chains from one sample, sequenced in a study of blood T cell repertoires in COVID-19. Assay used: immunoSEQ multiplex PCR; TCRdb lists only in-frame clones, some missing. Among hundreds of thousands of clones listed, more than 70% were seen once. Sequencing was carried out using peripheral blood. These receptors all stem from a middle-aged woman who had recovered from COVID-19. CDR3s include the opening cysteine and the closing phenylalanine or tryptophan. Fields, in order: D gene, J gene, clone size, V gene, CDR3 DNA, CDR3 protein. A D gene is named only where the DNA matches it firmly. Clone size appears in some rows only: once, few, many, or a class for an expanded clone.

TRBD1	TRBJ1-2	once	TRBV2	TGTGCCAGCAGTGAAGGAGGGGGCGGACCAGATGGCTACACCTTC	CASSEGGGGPDGYTF
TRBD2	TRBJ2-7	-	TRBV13	TGTGCCAGCAGCTTAGGCCTGGGGACTAGCGGAGCGCTAGAGTACGAGCAGTACTTC	CASSLGLGTSGALEYEQYF
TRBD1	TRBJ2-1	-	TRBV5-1	TGCGCCAGCAGCGGGTCAACAGGGGCCTACAATGAGCAGTTCTTC	CASSGSTGAYNEQFF
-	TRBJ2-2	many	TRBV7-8	TGTGCCAGCAGCCCATACACCGGGGAGCTGTTTTTT	CASSPYTGELFF
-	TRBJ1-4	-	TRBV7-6	TGTGCCAGCAGCTTAGGGGGCCAGCGAAATGAAAAACTGTTTTTT	CASSLGGQRNEKLFF
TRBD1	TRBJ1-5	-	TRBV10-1	TGCGCCAGCAGTCTAGACAGGGACAATCAGCCCCAGCATTTT	CASSLDRDNQPQHF
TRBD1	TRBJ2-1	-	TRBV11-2	TGTGCCAGCAGCCCCCGGCTGGGACAGACACAAGGTGAGCAGTTCTTC	CASSPRLGQTQGEQFF
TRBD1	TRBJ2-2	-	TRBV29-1	TGCAGCGTTGGGGCCAGGGGGCTCACCGGGGAGCTGTTTTTT	CSVGARGLTGELFF
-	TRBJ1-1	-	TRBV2	TGTGCCAGCAAGGGAGGCTCGAGCCGGAACACTGAAGCTTTCTTT	CASKGGSSRNTEAFF
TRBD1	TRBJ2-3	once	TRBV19	TGTGCCAGTAGTCCCCAGGGGGTCCCAGATACGCAGTATTTT	CASSPQGVPDTQYF
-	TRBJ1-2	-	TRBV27	TGTGCCAGCGGGCAGGGGACCCCTCCAGGCTACACCTTC	CASGQGTPPGYTF
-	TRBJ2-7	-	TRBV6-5	TGTGCCAGCAGACGGGGAACGCAGTACTTC	CASRRGTQYF
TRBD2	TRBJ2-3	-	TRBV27	TGTGCCAGCAGTTTACGGGGACGTGGGGGGAGGGCCATTCGTACGCAGTATTTT	CASSLRGRGGRAIRTQYF
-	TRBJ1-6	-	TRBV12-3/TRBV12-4	TGTGCCAGCAGTTTTGAGATCGATTCACCCCTCCACTTT	CASSFEIDSPLHF
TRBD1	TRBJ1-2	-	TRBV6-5	TGTGCCAGCAGCCCCTCGGGACAGGTCGGCTATGGCTACACCTTC	CASSPSGQVGYGYTF
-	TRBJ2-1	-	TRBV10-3	TGTGCCATCAGTCGGACAGCTTACAATGAGCAGTTCTTC	CAISRTAYNEQFF
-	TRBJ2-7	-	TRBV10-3	TGTGCCATCAGTGAGTCCCAGGGTCCCCACGAGCAGTACTTC	CAISESQGPHEQYF
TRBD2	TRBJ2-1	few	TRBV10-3	TGTGCCATCAAGGGGGGGCTAGCGGGAGGGGTCTACAATGAGCAGTTCTTC	CAIKGGLAGGVYNEQFF
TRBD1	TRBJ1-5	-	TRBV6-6	TGTGCCAGCAGAGGCCTCAGGGGGGACAATCAGCCCCAGCATTTT	CASRGLRGDNQPQHF
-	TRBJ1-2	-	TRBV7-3	TGTGCCAGCAGCCCCGCGGGGCCAGGCGGCTACACCTTC	CASSPAGPGGYTF
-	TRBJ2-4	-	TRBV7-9	TGTGCCAGCAGCTCCCTTTGGGGGGTAGCCAAAAACATTCAGTACTTC	CASSSLWGVAKNIQYF
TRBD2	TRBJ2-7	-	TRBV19	TGTGCCAGTAGTAGGGGGGTACTAGCGGGAGACTACGAGCAGTACTTC	CASSRGVLAGDYEQYF
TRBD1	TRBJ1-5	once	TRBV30	TGTGCCTGGAGGGGACAGGGAGCTCAGCCCCAGCATTTT	CAWRGQGAQPQHF
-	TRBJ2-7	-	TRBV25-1	TGTGCCAGCAGTGAAGCGTCCGGGAATCCCTACGAGCAGTACTTC	CASSEASGNPYEQYF
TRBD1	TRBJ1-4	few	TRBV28	TGTGCCAGCAGTTTATGGCGACAGGGAGGTGAAAAACTGTTTTTT	CASSLWRQGGEKLFF
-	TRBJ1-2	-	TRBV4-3	TGCGCCAGCAGCCAAGATTGGGGGCAGAACTATGGCTACACCTTC	CASSQDWGQNYGYTF
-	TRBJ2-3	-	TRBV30	TGTGCCTGGAGTGTACGTGGGCGGGCGATCACAGATACGCAGTATTTT	CAWSVRGRAITDTQYF
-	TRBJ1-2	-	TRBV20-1	TGCAGTGCTAGTCTGCAGGGCGGCATGGGGGGCTACACCTTC	CSASLQGGMGGYTF
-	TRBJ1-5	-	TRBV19	TGTGCCAGTAACGCTAGGCCCCAGCATTTT	CASNARPQHF
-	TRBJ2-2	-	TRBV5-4	TGTGCCAGCAGCTTGCAGGCAGGTCGAGGGACCGGGGAGCTGTTTTTT	CASSLQAGRGTGELFF
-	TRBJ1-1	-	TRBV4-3	TGCGCCAGCAGCCAAAGTGCCGGGAACACTGAAGCTTTCTTT	CASSQSAGNTEAFF
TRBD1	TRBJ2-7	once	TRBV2	TGTGCCAGCAGCCTCAACCGGGGACAGGGCTACGAGCAGTACTTC	CASSLNRGQGYEQYF
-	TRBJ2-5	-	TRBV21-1	TGTGCCAGCAGCAAAGGGGCGGGAGGGGGAGAGACCCAGTACTTC	CASSKGAGGGETQYF
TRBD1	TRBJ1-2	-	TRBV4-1	TGCGCCAGCAGCCAAGCAGGGGGCCTAAGCTATGGCTACACCTTC	CASSQAGGLSYGYTF
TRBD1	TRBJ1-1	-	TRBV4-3	TGCGCCAGCAGCCAAGTGACAGGGACCTCGGGCACTGAAGCTTTCTTT	CASSQVTGTSGTEAFF
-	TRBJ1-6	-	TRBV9	TGTGCCAGCAGCCAAGGACAGAATAATTCACCCCTCCACTTT	CASSQGQNNSPLHF
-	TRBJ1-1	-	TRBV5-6	TGTGCCAGCAGCAAGGGGGGGGTTGGCACTGAAGCTTTCTTT	CASSKGGVGTEAFF
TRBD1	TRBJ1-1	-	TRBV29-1	TGCAGCGCACAGGGGCTCGGCACTGAAGCTTTCTTT	CSAQGLGTEAFF
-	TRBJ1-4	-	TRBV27	TGTGCCAGCAGTTTAGGGGGGGAGACGTCTGAAAAACTGTTTTTT	CASSLGGETSEKLFF
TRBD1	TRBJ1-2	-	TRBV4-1	TGCGCCAGCAGCCCCTCCCGACAGGGGAACTATGGCTACACCTTC	CASSPSRQGNYGYTF
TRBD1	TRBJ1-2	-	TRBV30	TGTGCCTGGAGTACCGGACAGGGGGGGCTTGGCTACACCTTC	CAWSTGQGGLGYTF
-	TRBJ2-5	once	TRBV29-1	TGCAGCGTCGCCGGGTCGTACCAAGAGACCCAGTACTTC	CSVAGSYQETQYF
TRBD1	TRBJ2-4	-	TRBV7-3	TGTGCCAGCAGCTTAGGGACAGGGTCCATTCAGTACTTC	CASSLGTGSIQYF
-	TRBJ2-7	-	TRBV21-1	TGTGCCAGCAGCGCGACTAGCGGGAGGAACCACGAGCAGTACTTC	CASSATSGRNHEQYF